This T cell receptor (beta chain) was sequenced in a study of blood T cell repertoires in COVID-19. Across the whole study: Both acute and convalescent COVID-19 samples were obtained from the United States, Italy and Spain. In each case, the material was cDNA or gDNA derived from T cells, B-cell-depleted T cells, or PBMCs.

In the authors' methods: Counts of nucleated cells, estimated from reference gene primer amplification, were obtained. Sequenced by immunoSEQ multiplex PCR; TCRdb stores in-frame clones only, minus some. V and J calls plus clone size are reproduced from that table; the DNA served to infer D and trimming. The sample holds approximately 200,000 clones, more than 70% seen once. The specimen sequenced was peripheral blood. The source is a woman in her twenties or thirties with acute or convalescent COVID-19.

CDR3 loop: CASSPTVPYNYGYTF. The DNA of the CDR3 is TGTGCCAGCAGCCCGACAGTACCTTATAACTATGGCTACACCTTC. The J gene is TRBJ1-2, the V gene TRBV7-2; D might be TRBD1 (5 bases). The CDR3 extends over 15 amino acids. Germline V gives CDR1 SGHTA, CDR2 FQGNSA. The V end lost 5 bases, the J end lost 1 base, and 14 bases lay between the germline ends.